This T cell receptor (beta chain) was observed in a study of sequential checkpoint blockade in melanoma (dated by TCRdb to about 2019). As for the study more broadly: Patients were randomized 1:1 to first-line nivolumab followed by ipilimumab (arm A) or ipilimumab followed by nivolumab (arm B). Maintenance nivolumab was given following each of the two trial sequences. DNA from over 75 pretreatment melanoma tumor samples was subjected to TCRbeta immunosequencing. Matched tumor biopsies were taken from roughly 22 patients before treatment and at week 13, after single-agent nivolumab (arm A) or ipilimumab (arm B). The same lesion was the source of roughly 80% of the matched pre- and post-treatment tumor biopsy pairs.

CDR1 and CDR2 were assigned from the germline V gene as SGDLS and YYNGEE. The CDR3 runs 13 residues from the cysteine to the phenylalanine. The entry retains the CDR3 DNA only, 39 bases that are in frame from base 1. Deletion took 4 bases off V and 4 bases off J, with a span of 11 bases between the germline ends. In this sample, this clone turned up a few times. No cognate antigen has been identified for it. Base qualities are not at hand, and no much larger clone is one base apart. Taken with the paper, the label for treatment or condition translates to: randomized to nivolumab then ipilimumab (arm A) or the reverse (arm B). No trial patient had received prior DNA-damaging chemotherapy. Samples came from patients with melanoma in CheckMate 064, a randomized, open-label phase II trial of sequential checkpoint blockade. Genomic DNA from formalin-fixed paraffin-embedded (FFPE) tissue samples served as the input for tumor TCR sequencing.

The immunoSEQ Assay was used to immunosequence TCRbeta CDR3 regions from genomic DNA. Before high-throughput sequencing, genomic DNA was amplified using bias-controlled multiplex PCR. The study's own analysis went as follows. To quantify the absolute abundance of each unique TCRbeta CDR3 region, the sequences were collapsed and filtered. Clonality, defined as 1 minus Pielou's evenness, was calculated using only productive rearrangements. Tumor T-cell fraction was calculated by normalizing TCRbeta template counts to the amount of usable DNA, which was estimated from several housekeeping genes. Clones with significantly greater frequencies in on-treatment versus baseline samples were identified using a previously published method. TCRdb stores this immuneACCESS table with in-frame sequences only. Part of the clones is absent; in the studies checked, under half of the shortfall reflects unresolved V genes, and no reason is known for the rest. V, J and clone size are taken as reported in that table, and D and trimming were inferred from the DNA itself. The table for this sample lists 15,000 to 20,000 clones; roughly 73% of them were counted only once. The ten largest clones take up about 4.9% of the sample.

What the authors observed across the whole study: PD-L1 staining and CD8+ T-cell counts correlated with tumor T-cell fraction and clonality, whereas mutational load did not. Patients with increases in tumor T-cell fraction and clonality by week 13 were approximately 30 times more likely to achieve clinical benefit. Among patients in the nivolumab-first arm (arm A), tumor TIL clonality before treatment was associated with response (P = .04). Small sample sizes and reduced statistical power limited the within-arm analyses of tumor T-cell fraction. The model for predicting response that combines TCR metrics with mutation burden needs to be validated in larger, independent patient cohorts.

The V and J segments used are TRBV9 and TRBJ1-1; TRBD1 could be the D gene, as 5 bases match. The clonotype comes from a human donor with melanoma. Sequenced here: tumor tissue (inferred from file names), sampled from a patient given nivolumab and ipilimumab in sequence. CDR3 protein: CASSPTRGTEAFF. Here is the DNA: TGTGCCAGCAGCCCTACTAGGGGCACTGAAGCTTTCTTT.